These 10 T cell receptor beta chains were sequenced from one sample in a study of tumor and adjacent non-tumor tissue in lung cancer. The library came from three nested PCR rounds adapted from ARM-PCR protocols. Via MiXCR, TCRdb re-called the multiplex PCR reads, giving one row per CDR3 protein. The table has 68,000 or so distinct CDR3 sequences, roughly three fifths seen once; the top ten hold roughly 21%. RNA was extracted from bulk tissue without any cell sorting. Source material: lung tumor tissue. Every receptor here comes from a man between 50 and 59 years old with non-small cell lung cancer.

V usage is TRBV20-1 and J usage is TRBJ2-7; no clear D. V gave up 8 bases and J gave up 7 bases, with 18 bases separating them. CDR3 length: 12 amino acids. In germline, CDR1 is DFQATT, CDR2 SNEGSKA (reference sequence). The CDR3 sequence: CSSGLEYGEQYF. DNA for the CDR3: TGCAGTTCCGGTCTGGAGTATGGGGAGCAGTACTTC.

To note about this clonotype: A read error may explain this, as a much larger clone is one base away. The chain has TRBV5-1 and TRBJ2-5; 7 bases are a match to TRBD2. V lost 6 bases to trimming and J lost 4 bases; unmatched junction nucleotides: 9. From germline, CDR1 is SGHRS and CDR2 YFSETQ. The CDR3 contains 14 residues. CDR3 in DNA: TGCGCCAGCAAAAGGGCAGGGAGGGCAGAGACCCAGTACTTC. As protein: CASKRAGRAETQYF.

This clonotype was seen at least ten times. The rearrangement uses TRBV20-1 and TRBJ1-1; D is undetermined. The CDR3 runs 10 residues. Germline V CDR1 and CDR2: DFQATT, SNEGSKA (reference sequence). CDR3 in amino acids: CRASNTEAFF. The CDR3 nucleotides read TGCAGAGCATCGAACACTGAAGCTTTCTTT.

Comment on this clonotype: A read error may account for a junction end that differs from germline. V is TRBV11-2 and J is TRBJ2-2; 8 nucleotides align to TRBD1. This CDR3 region has 15 residues. Germline values: CDR1 SGHAT, CDR2 FQNNGV. CDR3: CASSGRGRDTEEPFF. The CDR3, as DNA: TGTGCCAGCAGCGGCAGGGGGCGGGACACCGAGGAGCCGTTTTTT.

This clonotype was recorded at least ten times. This chain uses TRBV6-6 with TRBJ2-7, with TRBD1 matching 8 bases. In germline, CDR1 is MNHNY, CDR2 SVGAGI (reference sequence). The CDR3 is made up of 15 amino acids. Trimming cost V 6 bases and J 0 bases; bases outside gene matches: 7. DNA of the CDR3: TGTGCCAGCAGCCCCAGGGGGCCAAGCTCCTACGAGCAGTACTTC. As protein: CASSPRGPSSYEQYF.

This clonotype was recorded many times. The chain uses TRBV7-9 and TRBJ2-3; weak D call: TRBD2 (6 bases). CDR1 is SEHNR and CDR2 is FQNEAQ in the germline V gene (reference sequence). This CDR3 is built from 14 residues. V was shortened by 2 bases and J by 5 bases, with 11 bases between the two germline ends. CDR3 DNA: TGTGCCAGCAGCTTAAGACTAGACGGAGATACGCAGTATTTT. Residues: CASSLRLDGDTQYF.

This clonotype came up a few times. It may be a read error: a sequence one base away is much more abundant. This likely comes from a read error, as the CDR3 has no conserved phenylalanine or tryptophan at its end. This chain links TRBV4-1 with TRBJ1-6, with 8 bases aligning to TRBD1. V dropped 1 base and J dropped 6; count of bases not matched to a gene: 2. This CDR3 spans 15 amino acids. The germline V gene encodes CDR1 MGHRA and CDR2 YSYEKL. This CDR3 is CASSQGQGANSPLHL. DNA of the CDR3: TGCGCCAGCAGCCAAGGTCAGGGGGCTAATTCACCCCTCCACCTT.

Comments on this clonotype: A junction end diverges from the germline sequence, so it may reflect a read error. V and J are TRBV10-2 and TRBJ2-7, with D tentatively TRBD1 (6 bases). CDR1 is WSHSY, CDR2 SAAADI, per germline. CDR3 length: 16 residues. CDR3 protein: CASSESPGQTTYVQYF. In nucleotides, the CDR3 is TGCGCCAGCAGTGAGTCACCCGGACAGACTACCTACGTGCAGTACTTC.

This clonotype was seen repeatedly, ten times or more. The rearrangement links TRBV6-8 to TRBJ2-1; TRBD1 agrees at 10 bases. V shed 6 bases and J 4 bases; nucleotides not matched to a gene: 9. The CDR3 is made up of 16 amino acids. Germline V lookup: CDR1 MNHGY, CDR2 SAAAGT. CDR3 nucleotides: TGTGCCAGCAGAACCCGCCGGGACAGGGGTTACAATGAGCAGTTCTTC. It codes for CASRTRRDRGYNEQFF.

Points on this clonotype: This may stem from a read error, because a much larger clone lies one nucleotide away. The chain combines TRBV20-1 with TRBJ2-7, with D tentatively TRBD1 (5 bases). The CDR3 has 12 amino acids. Between the trimmed V and J ends, which lost 7 bases and 2 bases, there was a span of 12 bases. Germline V gives CDR1 DFQATT, CDR2 SNEGSKA (reference sequence). The CDR3 nucleotides read TGCAGTGTCGACGACAGAACCTACGAGCAGTACTTC. It translates to CSVDDRTYEQYF.